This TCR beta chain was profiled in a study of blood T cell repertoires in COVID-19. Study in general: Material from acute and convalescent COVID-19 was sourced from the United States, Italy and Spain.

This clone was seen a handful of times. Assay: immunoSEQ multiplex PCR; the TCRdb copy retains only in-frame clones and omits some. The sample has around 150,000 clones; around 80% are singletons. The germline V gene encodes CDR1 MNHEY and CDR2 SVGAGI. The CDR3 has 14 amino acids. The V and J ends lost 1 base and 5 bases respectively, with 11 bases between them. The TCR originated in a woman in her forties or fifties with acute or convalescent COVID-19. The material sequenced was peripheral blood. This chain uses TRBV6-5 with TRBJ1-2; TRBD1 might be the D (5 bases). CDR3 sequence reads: CASSYLDGQYGYTF. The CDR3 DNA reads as TGTGCCAGCAGTTACTTGGACGGACAATATGGCTACACCTTC.